This T cell receptor (beta chain) is from a study of radiation and T cells in renal cell carcinoma. TCRdb keeps only in-frame clones here, not all; method: immunoSEQ multiplex PCR. The table lists roughly 86,000 clones, over 80% of them singletons. The CDR3 spans 15 residues. Unmatched junction bases numbered 5, after V lost 5 bases and J lost 2 bases. CDR1 is LNHDA and CDR2 is SQIVND in the germline V gene (reference sequence). Time point specified: blood 4 weeks post-SBRT, at nephrectomy. Indicated treatment: 15 Gy SBRT to primary tumor, nephrectomy 4 weeks later. The chain recombines TRBV19 with TRBJ2-7; 11 bases are a match to TRBD2. The source material was blood, sampled from a patient whose treatment included radiotherapy and nephrectomy. The source is a man aged 50 to 59 with renal cell carcinoma. The CDR3 reads CASSFGTSGTYEQYF. The CDR3 DNA reads TGTGCCAGTAGTTTCGGGACTAGCGGTACCTACGAGCAGTACTTC. Combining the CDR3 with reference TRBV19 and TRBJ2-7 gives the whole variable domain DGGITQSPKYLFRKEGQNVTLSCEQNLNHDAMYWYRQDPGQGLRLIYYSQIVNDFQKGDIAEGYSVSREKKESFPLTVTSAQKNPTAFYLCASSFGTSGTYEQYFGPGTRLTVT.